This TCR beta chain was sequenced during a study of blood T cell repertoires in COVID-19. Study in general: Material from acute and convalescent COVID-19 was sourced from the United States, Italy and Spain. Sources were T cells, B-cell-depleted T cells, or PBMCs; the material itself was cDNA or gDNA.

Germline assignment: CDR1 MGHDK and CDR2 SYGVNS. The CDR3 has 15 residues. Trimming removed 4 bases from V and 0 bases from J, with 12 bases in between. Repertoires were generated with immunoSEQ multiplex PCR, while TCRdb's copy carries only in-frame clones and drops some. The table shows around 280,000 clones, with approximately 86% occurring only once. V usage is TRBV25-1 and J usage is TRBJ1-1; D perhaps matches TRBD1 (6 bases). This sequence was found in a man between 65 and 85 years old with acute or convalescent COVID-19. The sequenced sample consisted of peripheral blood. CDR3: CASSGLGHLNTEAFF. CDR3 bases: TGTGCCAGCAGTGGACTGGGACACCTGAACACTGAAGCTTTCTTT.